This is a list of T cell receptor beta chains from one sample in a study of glioma-infiltrating T cells after dendritic cell vaccination. Only in-frame clones appear in the TCRdb table, and some are missing; sequencing was by immunoSEQ multiplex PCR. The top ten hold approximately 2.1% of the sample, which has around 78,000 clones, 87% seen once. Sample: blood, taken after dendritic cell vaccination. These receptors all stem from a human donor with glioblastoma. Each CDR3 is given with its conserved first and last residue. A D gene is named only where the DNA matches it firmly. A clone size is listed for some rows: how often the clone was seen (once, few, many), or a class if it is expanded.

DNA	CDR3	D	size	V	J
TGTGCCTGGGAGGCGGGCCATGAGCAGTTCTTC	CAWEAGHEQFF	-	-	TRBV30	TRBJ2-1
TGCGCCAGCAGCCCGTCTATCCTCGGTGGGGCCAACGTCCTGACTTTC	CASSPSILGGANVLTF	-	-	TRBV4-3	TRBJ2-6
TGCGCCAGCAGCTTGGAAAGGGGCCCGGAGACCCAGTACTTC	CASSLERGPETQYF	-	-	TRBV5-1	TRBJ2-5
TGTGCCAGCAGCCAAGGACAGGCAACTGGAAACACCATATATTTT	CASSQGQATGNTIYF	TRBD1	-	TRBV7-9	TRBJ1-3
TGCGCCAGCAGCCAAGATCGAGAGGGCCGCGAGCAGTACTTC	CASSQDREGREQYF	-	-	TRBV4-1	TRBJ2-7
TGTGCCAGCAGTTCCTTAGCGGGGGGGCGAGCGGAGACCCAGTACTTC	CASSSLAGGRAETQYF	TRBD2	-	TRBV27	TRBJ2-5
TGTGCCAGCAGTTACACGACAGGGAAAACTGAAGCTTTCTTT	CASSYTTGKTEAFF	TRBD1	-	TRBV6-6	TRBJ1-1
TGTGCCAGCAGCAGATACCAAGGACGGGAGAACACTGAAGCTTTCTTT	CASSRYQGRENTEAFF	-	-	TRBV7-8	TRBJ1-1
TGTGCCAGCACCTCTAACAGGGGTAGGACTGAAGCTTTCTTT	CASTSNRGRTEAFF	TRBD1	-	TRBV7-2	TRBJ1-1
TGTGCCAGCTCCCCCGGGGCGGACAGGGAGGCTTTCTTT	CASSPGADREAFF	TRBD1	-	TRBV18	TRBJ1-1
TGTGCCAGTCGGTCAGGACAGTATGGCTACACCTTC	CASRSGQYGYTF	-	-	TRBV19	TRBJ1-2
TGTGCCAGCAGCGGAAGCCGGGACATGGCTACTTATGGCTACACCTTC	CASSGSRDMATYGYTF	-	once	TRBV5-6	TRBJ1-2
TGTGCCAGCAGCTTCCCCCCTAGCAGGGGGTCAGATACGCAGTATTTT	CASSFPPSRGSDTQYF	TRBD1	once	TRBV11-3	TRBJ2-3
TGCGCCAGCTCCCAACGGGGCTCCTACGAGCAGTACTTC	CASSQRGSYEQYF	-	few	TRBV10-2	TRBJ2-7
TGTGCCAGCTCCCACACAGACACCGGGGAGCTGTTTTTT	CASSHTDTGELFF	-	-	TRBV18	TRBJ2-2
TGCGCCAGCAGCTCCGAAGCACAGGGGGGGACCGGGGAGCTGTTTTTT	CASSSEAQGGTGELFF	-	-	TRBV5-1	TRBJ2-2
TGTGCCAGCAGGCGGGAGGGCGGGAGCACAGATACGCAGTATTTT	CASRREGGSTDTQYF	TRBD2	-	TRBV2	TRBJ2-3
TGTGCCAGCAGCTACGACAGGGGGATGAACACTGAAGCTTTCTTT	CASSYDRGMNTEAFF	TRBD1	once	TRBV7-3	TRBJ1-1
TGTGCCAGCAGCCCGCCCCCGGGACAGGGAACCAATGAGCAGTTCTTC	CASSPPPGQGTNEQFF	TRBD1	-	TRBV5-4	TRBJ2-1
TGTGCCAGCAGCTTACAGGGAACTGGAAACACCATATATTTT	CASSLQGTGNTIYF	-	few	TRBV7-9	TRBJ1-3
TGTGCCAGCAGTGAAATACAGATCAATCAGCCCCAGCATTTT	CASSEIQINQPQHF	-	-	TRBV2	TRBJ1-5
TGTGCCAGCAGTTACACAGGGGGCAACACTGAAGCTTTCTTT	CASSYTGGNTEAFF	TRBD1	-	TRBV6-4	TRBJ1-1
TGCAGCGCAAGGACAGGGCTCACTGAAGCTTTCTTT	CSARTGLTEAFF	TRBD1	-	TRBV29-1	TRBJ1-1
TGTGCCAGCAGCTCCAGGGGATCTATAAACATTCAGTACTTC	CASSSRGSINIQYF	-	-	TRBV5-6	TRBJ2-4
TGTGCCTACAGCGGGGGTTACTACAATGAGCAGTTCTTC	CAYSGGYYNEQFF	TRBD2	-	TRBV30	TRBJ2-1
TGTGCCAGCAGCCCCTTGACCTCAGGGTGGGGCTACACCTTC	CASSPLTSGWGYTF	-	once	TRBV28	TRBJ1-2
TGTGCCAGCAGTTCACAGGGTCCGGAGATACCCAATGAGCAGTTCTTC	CASSSQGPEIPNEQFF	-	-	TRBV27	TRBJ2-1
TGTGCCAGCAGCTTGCTGGTGATAGCGGGGGGGCGGATGTCGGAGACCCAGTACTTC	CASSLLVIAGGRMSETQYF	TRBD2	once	TRBV5-4	TRBJ2-5
TGTGCCAGCATAAGCGGGGCTTCTGAAGCTTTCTTT	CASISGASEAFF	-	-	TRBV28	TRBJ1-1
TGCGCCAGCAGCCAAGAAACAGGGCCTAGCTCTGGAAACACCATATATTTT	CASSQETGPSSGNTIYF	-	-	TRBV4-1	TRBJ1-3
TGTGCCAGCAGTACCAGGGCCGGGGGAGGAACTGAAGCTTTCTTT	CASSTRAGGGTEAFF	-	-	TRBV9	TRBJ1-1
TGCGCCAGCAGTGCGGCAGTCAGCGGGGAGTACAATGAGCAGTTCTTC	CASSAAVSGEYNEQFF	TRBD2	-	TRBV10-2	TRBJ2-1
TGTGCCAACCTTCCCCGGGTTTCGAACACTGAAGCTTTCTTT	CANLPRVSNTEAFF	-	-	TRBV2	TRBJ1-1
TGCGCCAGCAGTGAGTCGAGTGAGACAGATACGCAGTATTTT	CASSESSETDTQYF	-	few	TRBV10-1	TRBJ2-3
TGCGCCAGCAGCGCGGACAGGGGAGACTATGGCTACACCTTC	CASSADRGDYGYTF	TRBD1	-	TRBV5-1	TRBJ1-2
TGTGCCAGCAGCTTTGGGACAGGGCTAGGGTATTATGGCTACACCTTC	CASSFGTGLGYYGYTF	TRBD1	-	TRBV7-3	TRBJ1-2
TGCGCCAGCAGCCAGTATCCCCCGGGGGGGGGAGTTATAGATACGCAGTATTTT	CASSQYPPGGGVIDTQYF	TRBD2	-	TRBV4-3	TRBJ2-3